Following are 24 T cell receptor beta chains from one sample sequenced in a study of identifying expanded T cells in peripheral blood. The protocol was immunoSEQ multiplex PCR, while the TCRdb copy is restricted to in-frame clones and leaves out a portion. The sample contains tens of thousands of clones, about 88% of which appear only once. Specimen: blood. These receptors were collected from a person between 18 and 75 years old in good health.

This chain links TRBV19 with TRBJ2-2; D is uncertain. The CDR3 extends over 14 amino acids. Looked up from germline, CDR1 is LNHDA and CDR2 is SQIVND (reference sequence). Trimming left V 3 bases short and J 7 bases short, with 12 bases between. The CDR3 DNA sequence: TGTGCCAGTAGTATGCTTTTGGCCCGCGGGGAGCTGTTTTTT. Encoded protein: CASSMLLARGELFF.

The genes are TRBV6-5 and TRBJ1-2; D unresolved. Germline lookup yields CDR1 MNHEY and CDR2 SVGAGI. V gave up 5 bases and J gave up 2 bases, with 12 bases separating them. The CDR3 consists of 14 residues. The CDR3 region is CASSQQRNNYGYTF. CDR3 coding DNA: TGTGCCAGCAGTCAACAGAGAAACAACTATGGCTACACCTTC.

The chain combines TRBV4-3 with TRBJ2-2; the match to TRBD2 covers 7 bases. V gave up 1 base and J gave up 3 bases; unmatched junction bases: 11. This CDR3 region has 18 residues. Germline CDR1 and CDR2: LGHNA and YSLEER. CDR3 nucleotides: TGCGCCAGCAGCCAAGTGCTAGCGGCTGCCCGGTACACCGGGGAGCTGTTTTTT. The encoded protein is CASSQVLAAARYTGELFF.

V is TRBV27 and J is TRBJ2-2; D unclear. Germline-derived CDR1 and CDR2 are MNHEY and SMNVEV (reference sequence). This CDR3 spans 15 amino acids. The V gene lost 6 bases and the J gene lost 0 bases, with 11 bases spanning the gap. The CDR3: CASRRDVTNTGELFF. In DNA, the CDR3 is TGTGCCAGCAGACGCGATGTTACGAACACCGGGGAGCTGTTTTTT.

The chain couples TRBV7-3 to TRBJ1-5; the D gene is possibly TRBD1 (5 bases). The germline V and J ends were trimmed by 2 bases and 4 bases, with 15 bases remaining between them. This CDR3 region has 16 residues. Germline lookup yields CDR1 SGHTA and CDR2 FQGTGA. The CDR3 DNA is TGTGCCAGCAGCTTAGGTTTCGGGGCCATGAATCAGCCCCAGCATTTT. This encodes CASSLGFGAMNQPQHF.

The rearrangement links TRBV6-6 to TRBJ2-1; D is ambiguous. Trimming removed 0 bases from V and 8 bases from J, with 2 bases in between. This CDR3 has 11 residues. CDR1 is MNHNY, CDR2 SVGAGI, per germline (reference sequence). The CDR3 reads CASSYSHEQFF. The CDR3 coding sequence is TGTGCCAGCAGTTACTCGCATGAGCAGTTCTTC.

This clone was observed once. The V and J genes are TRBV19 and TRBJ1-1, with D possibly being TRBD1 (5 bases). Germline V gives CDR1 LNHDA, CDR2 SQIVND (reference sequence). With 3 bases removed from V and 1 base from J, the gap between germline ends came to 6 bases. The CDR3 covers 13 residues. The CDR3 DNA follows: TGTGCCAGTAGTATGGGGGGGAACACTGAAGCTTTCTTT. The encoded protein is CASSMGGNTEAFF.

The chain has TRBV10-3 and TRBJ1-5; 8 bases fit TRBD1. The CDR3 has 18 amino acids. V trimming: 7 bases; J trimming: 3 bases; junction bases outside the gene matches: 17. In germline, CDR1 is ENHRY, CDR2 SYGVKD. CDR3 nucleotide sequence: TGTGCCATCATTCCGCTAGCCGGGACAGGCTATTTCAATCAGCCCCAGCATTTT. Its protein product is CAIIPLAGTGYFNQPQHF.

The chain links TRBV29-1 to TRBJ1-5; D perhaps matches TRBD1 (5 bases). CDR3 size: 15 residues. Between the trimmed V and J ends, which lost 6 bases and 2 bases, there was a span of 17 bases. Germline values: CDR1 SQVTM, CDR2 ANQGSEA. CDR3 sequence reads: CSVAYQGSGNQPQHF. CDR3 bases: TGCAGCGTCGCCTATCAGGGCAGTGGCAATCAGCCCCAGCATTTT. Supplemented by reference TRBV29-1 and TRBJ1-5, the full variable domain reads SAVISQKPSRDICQRGTSLTIQCQVDSQVTMMFWYRQQPGQSLTLIATANQGSEATYESGFVIDKFPISRPNLTFSTLTVSNMSPEDSSIYLCSVAYQGSGNQPQHFGDGTRLSIL.

J is TRBJ1-1 and V is TRBV19, with D hard to call. CDR1 and CDR2 (germline): LNHDA, SQIVND (reference sequence). This CDR3 has 14 amino acids. The ends were cut back, 3 bases at V and 3 bases at J, with 11 bases in the middle. This chain's CDR3 is CASSIYQQDTEAFF. CDR3 coding DNA: TGTGCCAGTAGTATTTACCAGCAGGACACTGAAGCTTTCTTT.

The genes are TRBV7-3 and TRBJ1-1, with D possibly TRBD1 on 6 matching bases. The CDR3 extends over 15 amino acids. CDR1 and CDR2 (germline): SGHTA, FQGTGA. With 1 base removed from V and 5 bases from J, the gap between germline ends came to 14 bases. This chain's CDR3 is CASSLSQGMGTEAFF. CDR3 DNA: TGTGCCAGCAGCTTAAGCCAGGGGATGGGTACTGAAGCTTTCTTT. Filled out from reference TRBV7-3 and TRBJ1-1, the complete variable domain reads GAGVSQTPSNKVTEKGKYVELRCDPISGHTALYWYRQSLGQGPEFLIYFQGTGAADDSGLPNDRFFAVRPEGSVSTLKIQRTERGDSAVYLCASSLSQGMGTEAFFGQGTRLTVV.

This sequence joins TRBV5-8 and TRBJ1-2; 7 bases line up with TRBD1. V gave up 5 bases and J gave up 8 bases; unmatched junction bases: 12. The germline CDR1 and CDR2 sequences are SGHTS and YDEGEE. The CDR3 is 14 residues long. CDR3 sequence: CASREGQTYGGYTF. The CDR3 DNA sequence: TGTGCCAGCAGGGAGGGACAGACCTATGGAGGCTACACCTTC.

The gene calls are TRBV2 and TRBJ1-5; no clear D gene. The CDR3 is 14 residues long. Trimming shortened V by 3 bases and J by 6 bases, and 12 bases separated the two germline ends. The V gene's germline CDR1 is SNHLY and CDR2 FYNNEI. The CDR3 nucleotides are TGTGCCAGCAGTGACGGTCTTGTGGGTCAGCCCCAGCATTTT. The encoded protein is CASSDGLVGQPQHF.

This clone was counted a few times. The CDR3 loop reads CASSLGTTYGYTF. For the CDR3, the DNA is TGTGCCAGCTCTCTAGGGACGACCTATGGCTACACCTTC. This sequence joins TRBV6-6 and TRBJ1-2; D possibly corresponds to TRBD1 (5 bases). Germline loops: CDR1 MNHNY, CDR2 SVGAGI (reference sequence). V was trimmed by 8 bases and J by 4 bases, leaving 14 bases between them. This CDR3 is 13 amino acids long.

The chain recombines TRBV11-2 with TRBJ2-2; 9 bases map to TRBD1. CDR1 and CDR2 (germline): SGHAT, FQNNGV. V trimming: 3 bases; J trimming: 4 bases; junction bases outside the gene matches: 6. The CDR3 covers 16 residues. Here the CDR3 reads CASSLYRGRGTGELFF. DNA for the CDR3: TGTGCCAGCAGCTTGTACAGGGGGCGAGGCACCGGGGAGCTGTTTTTT.

This clone was seen only a few times. The rearrangement uses TRBV7-8 and TRBJ1-5; maybe TRBD1 (5 bases). Trimming removed 5 bases from V and 6 bases from J, with 23 bases in between. CDR3 length: 17 residues. The germline gives CDR1 SGHVS, CDR2 FQNEAQ. CDR3 sequence reads: CASSTNSRGNTGQPQHF. For the CDR3, the DNA is TGTGCCAGCAGCACTAACTCCCGGGGCAACACCGGTCAGCCCCAGCATTTT. The variable domain in full, with the rest retrieved from reference TRBV7-8 and TRBJ1-5, is GAGVSQSPRYKVAKRGQDVALRCDPISGHVSLFWYQQALGQGPEFLTYFQNEAQLDKSGLPSDRFFAERPEGSVSTLKIQRTQQEDSAVYLCASSTNSRGNTGQPQHFGDGTRLSIL.

The chain couples TRBV10-2 to TRBJ2-7; D is unresolved. Trimming stripped 6 bases from V and 0 bases from J, with 12 bases between. The CDR3 length is 14 residues. Looked up from germline, CDR1 is WSHSY and CDR2 is SAAADI. The DNA of the CDR3 is TGCGCCAGCAGGGATAGGGCAGGCTCCTACGAGCAGTACTTC. This codes for CASRDRAGSYEQYF.

The J gene is TRBJ1-5, the V gene TRBV6-5; D unresolved. The V and J ends lost 4 bases and 8 bases respectively, with 15 bases between them. From germline, CDR1 is MNHEY and CDR2 SVGAGI. This CDR3 comprises 14 residues. Written as DNA, the CDR3 is TGTGCCAGCAGTTTCCGGGGAATGGGCAAGCCCCAGCATTTT. This encodes CASSFRGMGKPQHF.

CDR3 in amino acids: CASSFRNQPQHF. As DNA, the CDR3 is TGTGCCAGCAGCTTCCGCAATCAGCCCCAGCATTTT. The rearrangement links TRBV7-9 to TRBJ1-5; D not resolved. The length of the CDR3 is 12 residues. Per germline, CDR1 SEHNR and CDR2 FQNEAQ (reference sequence). Between the trimmed V and J ends, which lost 3 bases and 2 bases, there was a span of 2 bases.

This chain connects TRBV4-3 to TRBJ1-2; D possibly corresponds to TRBD1 (6 bases). V lost 1 base and J lost 2, with 17 bases in between. The CDR3 consists of 17 residues. Germline V gene lookup returns CDR1 LGHNA and CDR2 YSLEER. The CDR3 DNA reads TGCGCCAGCAGCCAAGGTGTCTCCCGGACAGTGAACTATGGCTACACCTTC. It specifies CASSQGVSRTVNYGYTF.

This clone was seen once. The chain combines TRBV19 with TRBJ1-2, with D possibly being TRBD1 (6 bases). Trimming pared 5 bases from V and 5 bases from J, leaving 12 bases between. The CDR3 has 13 amino acids. CDR1 is LNHDA and CDR2 is SQIVND in the germline V gene (reference sequence). CDR3 nucleotides: TGTGCCAGTAGTGGGGGGCCGATGTATGGCTACACCTTC. Amino acid sequence: CASSGGPMYGYTF.

The chain carries TRBV30 and TRBJ1-2; 7 nucleotides line up with TRBD1. The germline CDR1 and CDR2 sequences are GTSNPN and SVGIG (reference sequence). The CDR3 is 12 residues long. The trim removed 2 bases at V and 7 bases at J, leaving 4 bases unmatched. In nucleotides, the CDR3 is TGTGCCTGGAGTTTTGGGGACAGTGGCTACACCTTC. Its translation: CAWSFGDSGYTF.

This clone was seen just once. The CDR3 loop is CASRGGAGGKNEQFF. The CDR3 coding sequence is TGTGCCAGCAGGGGGGGAGCGGGGGGGAAGAATGAGCAGTTCTTC. The chain has TRBV6-1 and TRBJ2-1, with 10 bases matching TRBD2. The V segment lost 6 bases and the J segment 7 bases; nucleotides outside the gene matches: 9. Germline CDR1 and CDR2: MNHNS and SASEGT. This CDR3 spans 15 amino acids.

The chain has TRBV6-6 and TRBJ2-3; D tentatively reads TRBD1 or TRBD2 (6 bases each). V was pared by 5 bases and J by 7 bases, with 22 bases between. Germline loops: CDR1 MNHNY, CDR2 SVGAGI (reference sequence). This CDR3 has 16 residues. CDR3 residues: CASSQRDPGAINTQYF. DNA for the CDR3: TGTGCCAGCAGTCAAAGGGACCCGGGGGCGATAAATACGCAGTATTTT.